Listed below are T cell receptor beta chains from one sample, sequenced in a study of T cells in Graves' hyperthyroidism and ophthalmopathy. Using its own MiXCR run on the multiplex PCR reads, TCRdb lists one record per CDR3 protein. The table records approximately 630,000 distinct CDR3 sequences, about 16% of them present only once. The sample taken for sequencing was blood. These receptor sequences come from a woman aged 25 to 45 with Graves' hyperthyroidism. Both conserved end residues are part of each CDR3. D genes are given only for firm matches. Where a row states a size, it is once, few, many or the class of an expanded clone; other rows omit it.

>TRBV19|TRBJ2-4|.|few
TGTGCCAGTACCTCACCGACGGGGCCCAAAAACATTCAGTACTTC
CASTSPTGPKNIQYF
>TRBV6-1|TRBJ1-5|.|.
TGTGCCAGCACCCCAGGAGCGCTGCAGCCCCAGCATTTT
CASTPGALQPQHF
>TRBV15|TRBJ2-3|.|.
TGTGCCACCAGCAGCCAGGGTAGCACAGATACGCAGTATTTT
CATSSQGSTDTQYF
>TRBV6-5|TRBJ2-1|.|many
TGTGCCAGCAGTTACGATCGGCTGGCGGGCGACAATGAGCAGTTCTTC
CASSYDRLAGDNEQFF
>TRBV6-1|TRBJ1-4|.|many
TGTGCCAGCAGTGACGCCAAGAAACTGTTTTTT
CASSDAKKLFF
>TRBV20-1|TRBJ2-2|.|.
TGCAGTGCGTCTCAGGGTAGTGACACCGGGGAGCTGTTTTTT
CSASQGSDTGELFF
>TRBV2|TRBJ2-3|.|many
TGTGCCAGCAGTTTGGAGAGTGGGCTGAACACAGATACGCAGTATTTT
CASSLESGLNTDTQYF
>TRBV20-1|TRBJ2-3|.|few
TGCAGTGCTAGAGCCGGGAACGCGCAGTATTTT
CSARAGNAQYF
>TRBV10-3|TRBJ2-7|TRBD1|many
TGTGCCATCAGTGAGTCTCGAGACAGGGGCTCCTACGAGCAGTACTTC
CAISESRDRGSYEQYF
>TRBV6-1|TRBJ1-3|TRBD1|.
TGTGCCAGCAGACAATTCGGGACAGGGAACTCTGGAAACACCATATATTTT
CASRQFGTGNSGNTIYF
>TRBV28|TRBJ1-2|.|few
TGTGCCAGCAGCCGGACAGTAGTAAACTATGGCTACACCTTC
CASSRTVVNYGYTF